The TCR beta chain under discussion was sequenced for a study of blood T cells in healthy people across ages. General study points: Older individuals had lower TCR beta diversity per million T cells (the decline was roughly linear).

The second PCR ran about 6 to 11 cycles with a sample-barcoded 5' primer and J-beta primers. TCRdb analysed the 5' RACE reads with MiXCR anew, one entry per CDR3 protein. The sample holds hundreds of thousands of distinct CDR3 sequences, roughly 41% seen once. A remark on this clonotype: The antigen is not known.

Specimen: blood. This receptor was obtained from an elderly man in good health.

The CDR3 here is CSANPGVGQYF. CDR3 nucleotides: TGCAGTGCTAACCCGGGGGTAGGGCAGTACTTC. V and J are TRBV20-1 and TRBJ2-5; tentative D call: TRBD2 (6 bases). The CDR3 loop spans 11 amino acids. Looked up from germline, CDR1 is DFQATT and CDR2 is SNEGSKA (reference sequence). With 4 bases removed from V and 11 bases from J, the gap between germline ends came to 14 bases.